This TCR beta chain was retrieved from a study of T-cell reconstitution after alpha-beta-depleted transplantation in children. This clonotype was found a few times. Germline V gives CDR1 LNHDA, CDR2 SQIVND (reference sequence). V was cut by 4 bases and J by 3 bases, with 9 bases left in between. The CDR3 contains 14 residues. Unique molecular identifiers were built into the TCRbeta library. In TCRdb, the PCR reads were re-called with MiXCR into one record per CDR3 protein. The table has about 420,000 distinct CDR3 sequences, about 11% seen once; the top ten hold 4.5% to 7%. Sequenced material: PBMCs from the stem cell graft donor, taken from the stem cell graft. This sequence originates from a human donor who donated a stem cell graft to a child with acute myeloid leukemia. This chain connects TRBV19 to TRBJ1-4; no firm D call. CDR3 protein: CASSRGFANEKLFF. Written as DNA, the CDR3 is TGTGCCAGTAGTAGAGGCTTCGCTAATGAAAAACTGTTTTTT.